The rows below give T cell receptor beta chains drawn from one sample of a study of blood T cells in healthy people across ages. Each CDR3 protein is one row after TCRdb ran MiXCR on the 5' RACE reads. The sample holds 910,000 or so distinct CDR3 sequences, around 54% seen once. The sample consisted of blood. These receptors were collected from a woman aged 55-75 years in good health. Each CDR3 is given with its conserved first and last residue. Each record gives: V gene, J gene, D gene, clone size, CDR3 protein, CDR3 DNA. A D gene is named only where the DNA matches it firmly. Only part of the rows carry a size: once, few, many, or a class if the clone is expanded.

TRBV10-3,TRBJ2-5,TRBD1,few,CATRDSKETQYF,TGTGCCACCCGGGACAGTAAAGAGACCCAGTACTTC
TRBV21-1,TRBJ2-3,NA,NA,CASSIQGDYRVDTQYF,TGTGCCAGCAGCATCCAGGGGGACTACCGCGTAGATACGCAGTATTTT
TRBV27,TRBJ2-5,NA,NA,CASSLTGHQETQYF,TGTGCCAGCAGCCTCACAGGGCACCAAGAGACCCAGTACTTC
TRBV28,TRBJ1-2,TRBD1,NA,CASSAGDSYGYTF,TGTGCCAGCAGTGCGGGGGACAGTTATGGCTACACCTTC
TRBV7-2,TRBJ1-4,TRBD1,NA,CASSLLGTGSEKLFF,TGTGCCAGCAGCTTACTTGGGACAGGTAGCGAAAAACTGTTTTTT
TRBV4-3,TRBJ2-1,TRBD1,NA,CASGNLDRDNEQFF,TGCGCCAGCGGAAACCTCGACAGGGACAATGAGCAGTTCTTC
TRBV12-3/TRBV12-4,TRBJ2-3,NA,NA,CASSLGTMGISTDTQYF,TGTGCCAGCAGTTTGGGAACCATGGGGATAAGCACAGATACGCAGTATTTT
TRBV30,TRBJ2-3,NA,NA,CAWSAFRYTDTQYF,TGTGCCTGGAGTGCGTTCAGATACACAGATACGCAGTATTTT
TRBV29-1,TRBJ2-5,NA,NA,CSVITNQETQYF,TGCAGCGTTATAACTAACCAAGAGACCCAGTACTTC
TRBV29-1,TRBJ1-2,TRBD1,NA,CSAATGTNYGYTF,TGCAGCGCCGCGACAGGGACTAACTATGGCTACACCTTC
TRBV12-3/TRBV12-4,TRBJ2-3,NA,many,CASSFYSDTQYF,TGTGCCAGCAGCTTTTACTCAGATACGCAGTATTTT
TRBV27,TRBJ2-7,TRBD1,once,CASLRQGTPGKQYF,TGTGCCAGCTTGAGACAGGGAACCCCGGGGAAGCAGTACTTC
TRBV15,TRBJ2-7,NA,NA,CATSSPAGVSPYEQYF,TGTGCCACCAGCAGTCCTGCGGGCGTCAGCCCCTACGAGCAGTACTTC
TRBV5-1,TRBJ2-1,TRBD2,NA,CASSLPGLAGGPSYNEQFF,TGCGCCAGCAGCCTTCCGGGACTAGCGGGAGGGCCTTCCTACAATGAGCAGTTCTTC
TRBV9,TRBJ2-6,NA,NA,CASSVPCAGANVLTF,TGTGCCAGCAGCGTCCCCTGTGCTGGGGCCAACGTCCTGACTTTC
TRBV7-2,TRBJ2-7,TRBD1,many,CASSLVGTGLDEQYF,TGTGCCAGCAGCTTAGTCGGGACAGGGTTGGACGAGCAGTACTTC
TRBV15,TRBJ1-5,NA,few,CATSGNRFNQPQHF,TGTGCCACCAGCGGAAACAGGTTCAATCAGCCCCAGCATTTT
TRBV18,TRBJ2-5,NA,NA,CASSSPALQETQYF,TGTGCCAGCTCATCCCCGGCACTACAAGAGACCCAGTACTTC
TRBV5-4,TRBJ2-3,TRBD2,NA,CASSISGRRGTDTQYF,TGTGCCAGCAGCATTAGCGGGAGACGAGGCACAGATACGCAGTATTTT
TRBV28,TRBJ1-2,NA,NA,CASSLGSTMRDYTF,TGTGCCAGCAGTTTGGGAAGCACTATGAGAGACTACACCTTC
TRBV5-1,TRBJ2-3,NA,NA,CACSLTRTDTQYF,TGCGCCTGCAGCTTAACCCGCACAGACACGCAGTATTTT
TRBV20-1,TRBJ2-1,NA,NA,CSARDRGVRDEQFF,TGCAGTGCTAGAGATCGCGGAGTGCGCGATGAGCAGTTCTTC
TRBV27,TRBJ2-3,NA,NA,CASTVRSSWGDTQYF,TGTGCCAGCACCGTAAGGTCTTCCTGGGGAGATACGCAGTATTTT
TRBV28,TRBJ2-5,NA,NA,CASSRMRGGETQYF,TGTGCCAGCAGTAGAATGAGGGGTGGGGAGACCCAGTACTTC
TRBV29-1,TRBJ2-7,NA,NA,CSVEEGDMAHRYEQYF,TGCAGCGTTGAAGAAGGGGACATGGCACATAGGTACGAGCAGTACTTC
TRBV7-2,TRBJ2-3,NA,NA,CASGPGASGSTDTQYF,TGTGCCAGCGGGCCGGGGGCTAGCGGTTCCACAGATACGCAGTATTTT
TRBV11-2,TRBJ2-3,TRBD1,NA,CASSSSWTGGADTQYF,TGTGCCAGCAGCTCTAGTTGGACAGGGGGAGCAGATACGCAGTATTTT
TRBV7-3,TRBJ2-2,NA,NA,CASSWVGGQGGELFF,TGTGCCAGCAGCTGGGTGGGGGGCCAAGGCGGGGAGCTGTTTTTT
TRBV20-1,TRBJ2-5,NA,NA,CSARPAGWETQYF,TGCAGTGCTAGACCGGCGGGATGGGAGACCCAGTACTTC
TRBV24-1,TRBJ2-7,NA,NA,CATSEPHRVCEQYF,TGTGCCACCAGTGAACCTCACAGGGTCTGCGAGCAGTACTTC
TRBV29-1,TRBJ2-1,NA,NA,CSVDGGVDEQFF,TGCAGCGTAGACGGGGGCGTCGATGAACAGTTCTTC
TRBV15,TRBJ1-4,NA,NA,CATRTGGLSGEKLFF,TGTGCCACCAGGACAGGCGGGCTCAGTGGGGAAAAACTGTTTTTT
TRBV20-1,TRBJ1-1,NA,NA,CGSEQVVSTEAFF,TGCGGCTCCGAACAGGTGGTGAGCACTGAAGCTTTCTTT
TRBV6-1,TRBJ2-5,TRBD1,NA,CASSEEDRGQETQYF,TGTGCCAGCAGTGAAGAGGACAGGGGGCAAGAGACCCAGTACTTC
TRBV5-1,TRBJ2-5,TRBD2,NA,CASSVRRAGLAGPIFNVQYF,TGCGCCAGCAGCGTCCGCAGAGCCGGACTAGCGGGACCTATCTTTAACGTGCAGTACTTC
TRBV7-9,TRBJ2-7,NA,NA,CASSLEGGNVYEQYF,TGTGCCAGCAGCTTAGAGGGGGGGAATGTCTACGAGCAGTACTTC
TRBV7-2,TRBJ2-1,TRBD2,few,CASSLQAGGYNEQFF,TGTGCCAGCAGCTTACAAGCGGGAGGGTACAATGAGCAGTTCTTC
TRBV29-1,TRBJ2-1,TRBD1,NA,CSVDAGSQGAQYNEQFF,TGCAGCGTTGATGCTGGGTCGCAGGGGGCGCAGTACAATGAGCAGTTCTTC
TRBV5-6,TRBJ2-3,NA,NA,CASGSWDTQYF,TGTGCCAGCGGGAGTTGGGATACGCAGTATTTT
TRBV7-9,TRBJ1-1,NA,NA,CASSPSWGEMNTEAFF,TGTGCCAGCAGCCCATCGTGGGGGGAGATGAACACTGAAGCTTTCTTT
TRBV29-1,TRBJ2-1,TRBD2,NA,CSGGLAGKYNEQFF,TGCAGCGGCGGACTAGCGGGGAAATACAATGAGCAGTTCTTC
TRBV2,TRBJ1-2,NA,NA,CASSDSGRYGYTF,TGTGCCAGCAGTGATTCAGGGAGATATGGCTACACCTTC
TRBV6-1,TRBJ1-1,NA,few,CASSEVIGGSTEAFF,TGTGCCAGCAGTGAAGTTATTGGGGGATCCACTGAAGCTTTCTTT
TRBV3-1,TRBJ1-2,NA,NA,CASSQVGGVMLGYTF,TGTGCCAGCAGCCAAGTCGGCGGGGTTATGCTTGGCTACACCTTC
TRBV7-9,TRBJ1-6,NA,NA,CASRPQDGLNSPLHF,TGTGCCAGCAGACCTCAGGACGGACTCAATTCACCCCTCCACTTT
TRBV21-1,TRBJ2-1,NA,NA,CASSKGDEREVYNEQFF,TGTGCCAGCAGCAAAGGGGATGAGCGGGAGGTTTACAATGAGCAGTTCTTC
TRBV10-1,TRBJ2-7,NA,NA,CASSESTGTYEQYF,TGCGCCAGCAGTGAGTCTACAGGGACCTACGAGCAGTACTTC
TRBV12-3/TRBV12-4,TRBJ2-7,TRBD2,many,CASSRTSGSSYEQYF,TGTGCCAGCAGTAGGACTAGCGGGAGTTCTTACGAGCAGTACTTC